This passage covers 8 T cell receptor beta chains from one sample sequenced in a study of T cell clones after liver transplantation. Generated by immunoSEQ multiplex PCR, the TCRdb table keeps only in-frame clones and is missing some. Seen here are some 120,000 clones, approximately 90% observed once, and the top ten hold around 0.8%. Sequenced here: CD4+ T cells from blood, sampled 12 months after liver transplant. These receptors were obtained from a human patient who received a liver transplant. Some T cells may be graft donor cells.

This chain connects TRBV28 to TRBJ2-7, with 7 positions matching TRBD1. In germline, CDR1 is MDHEN, CDR2 SYDVKM. Unmatched junction bases numbered 10, after V lost 7 bases and J lost 1 base. The CDR3 loop spans 15 amino acids. The CDR3 reads CASTPRTGHSYEQYF. The DNA of the CDR3 is TGTGCCAGCACCCCCCGGACAGGTCATTCCTACGAGCAGTACTTC. The full variable domain, rest sourced from reference TRBV28 and TRBJ2-7, is DVKVTQSSRYLVKRTGEKVFLECVQDMDHENMFWYRQDPGLGLRLIYFSYDVKMKEKGDIPEGYSVSREKKERFSLILESASTNQTSMYLCASTPRTGHSYEQYFGPGTRLTVT.

The gene calls are TRBV7-2 and TRBJ1-3; no definite D call. Germline V CDR1 and CDR2: SGHTA, FQGNSA. The V gene lost 1 base and the J gene lost 5 bases, with 3 bases spanning the gap. This CDR3 region has 12 residues. CDR3 residues: CASSLERNTIYF. CDR3 in DNA: TGTGCCAGCAGCTTAGAAAGAAACACCATATATTTT.

The CDR3 protein is CASSPRSYNEQFF. CDR3 nucleotide sequence: TGTGCCAGCAGCCCCCGCAGTTACAATGAGCAGTTCTTC. V usage is TRBV9 and J usage is TRBJ2-1; D is unresolved. This CDR3 is built from 13 residues. V lost 4 bases, J lost 4 bases, and 9 bases lay in between. Germline CDR1 is SGDLS and CDR2 is YYNGEE.

The rearrangement uses TRBV7-2 and TRBJ2-3, with D perhaps TRBD1 or TRBD2 (5 bases each). Germline loops: CDR1 SGHTA, CDR2 FQGNSA. The CDR3 runs 14 residues. Trimming took off 5 bases at V and 4 bases at J, with 13 bases between the two ends. CDR3 nucleotides: TGTGCCAGCAGCCCCGGGACGATGGCAGATACGCAGTATTTT. Protein product: CASSPGTMADTQYF.

This chain joins TRBV7-9 and TRBJ2-3; TRBD2 matches 9 bases. The trim removed 1 base at V and 6 bases at J, leaving 8 bases unmatched. Germline loops: CDR1 SEHNR, CDR2 FQNEAQ (reference sequence). CDR3 length: 16 residues. CDR3 region: CASSLVAGGPLDTQYF. CDR3 coding DNA: TGTGCCAGCAGCTTAGTGGCGGGAGGGCCCCTGGATACGCAGTATTTT. Looking up the rest from reference TRBV7-9 and TRBJ2-3 gives the full variable domain: DTGVSQNPRHKITKRGQNVTFRCDPISEHNRLYWYRQTLGQGPEFLTYFQNEAQLEKSRLLSDRFSAERPKGSFSTLEIQRTEQGDSAMYLCASSLVAGGPLDTQYFGPGTRLTVL.

The chain has TRBV4-1 and TRBJ2-2; 7 positions match TRBD2. The germline gives CDR1 MGHRA, CDR2 YSYEKL. The CDR3 loop spans 18 amino acids. V lost 2 bases to trimming and J lost 0 bases; unmatched junction nucleotides: 9. This CDR3 is CASSQPPGGSANTGELFF. CDR3 DNA sequence: TGCGCCAGCAGCCAACCGCCCGGCGGGAGCGCGAACACCGGGGAGCTGTTTTTT.

V and J are TRBV4-3 and TRBJ2-6; no reliable D call. The CDR3 runs to 14 residues. CDR1 and CDR2 (germline): LGHNA, YSLEER. V was shortened by 3 bases and J by 0 bases, with 3 bases between the two germline ends. The CDR3 protein is CASSQDSGANVLTF. CDR3 bases: TGCGCCAGCAGCCAGGACTCTGGGGCCAACGTCCTGACTTTC.

The chain is built from TRBV7-9 and TRBJ2-7; 9 bases line up with TRBD2. The V segment lost 4 bases and the J segment 5 bases; nucleotides outside the gene matches: 9. This CDR3 is built from 15 residues. In germline, CDR1 is SEHNR, CDR2 FQNEAQ (reference sequence). The CDR3 sequence is CASSSLAGEVHEQYF. As DNA, the CDR3 is TGTGCCAGCAGCTCTTTAGCGGGAGAGGTCCACGAGCAGTACTTC.